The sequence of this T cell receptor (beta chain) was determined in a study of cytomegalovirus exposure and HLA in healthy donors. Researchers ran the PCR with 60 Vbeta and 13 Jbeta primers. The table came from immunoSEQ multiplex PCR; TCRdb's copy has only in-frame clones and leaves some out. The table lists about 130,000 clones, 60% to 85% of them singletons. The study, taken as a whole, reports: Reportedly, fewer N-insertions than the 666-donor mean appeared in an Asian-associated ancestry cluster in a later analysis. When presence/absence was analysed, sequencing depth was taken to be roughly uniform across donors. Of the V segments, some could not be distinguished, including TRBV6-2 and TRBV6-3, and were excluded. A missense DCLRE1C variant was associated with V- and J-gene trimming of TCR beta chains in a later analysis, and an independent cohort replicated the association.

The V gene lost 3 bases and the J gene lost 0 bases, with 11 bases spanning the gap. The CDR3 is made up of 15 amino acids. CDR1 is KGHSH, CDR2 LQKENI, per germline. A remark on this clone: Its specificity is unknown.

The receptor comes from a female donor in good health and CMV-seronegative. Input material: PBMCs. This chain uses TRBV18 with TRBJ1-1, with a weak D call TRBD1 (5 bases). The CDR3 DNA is TGTGCCAGCTCACCGGTGCGACAGATGAACACTGAAGCTTTCTTT. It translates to CASSPVRQMNTEAFF. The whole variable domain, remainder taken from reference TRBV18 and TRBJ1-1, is NAGVMQNPRHLVRRRGQEARLRCSPMKGHSHVYWYRQLPEEGLKFMVYLQKENIIDESGMPKERFSAEFPKEGPSILRIQQVVRGDSAAYFCASSPVRQMNTEAFFGQGTRLTVV.